Following are 23 T cell receptor beta chains from one sample sequenced in a study of shared T cell receptors in the human thymus. Clones were read by immunoSEQ multiplex PCR, and TCRdb kept only the in-frame ones, dropping some. The sample holds under 700,000 clones, about 84% seen once. The data also belong to a second study, concerning human thymus T cells.

The sequencing input was thymocytes. All receptors derive from a boy under two years old with a congenital heart defect.

The chain carries TRBV30 and TRBJ1-6, with 9 nucleotides matching TRBD1. From germline, CDR1 is GTSNPN and CDR2 SVGIG (reference sequence). The CDR3 is 13 residues long. V shed 1 base, J shed 8 bases, and the junction held 0 bases outside the gene matches. The CDR3 sequence is CAWSGTGDSPLHF. CDR3 nucleotides: TGTGCCTGGAGTGGGACAGGGGATTCACCCCTCCACTTT.

CDR3 amino acids: CASTIDRENTGELFF. CDR3 DNA: TGTGCCAGCACCATAGACAGGGAGAACACCGGGGAGCTGTTTTTT. This chain connects TRBV11-2 to TRBJ2-2; 7 bases line up with TRBD1. This CDR3 is built from 15 residues. In germline, CDR1 is SGHAT, CDR2 FQNNGV. The V gene end was trimmed by 7 bases and the J gene end by 1 base; junction bases not matched to a gene: 6.

The chain is built from TRBV20-1 and TRBJ1-2; a possible D gene is TRBD1 (6 bases). Germline values: CDR1 DFQATT, CDR2 SNEGSKA (reference sequence). The CDR3 has 11 amino acids. The V and J ends lost 7 bases and 6 bases respectively, with 12 bases between them. The CDR3: CSGRRTDGYTF. The CDR3 DNA reads as TGCAGTGGAAGAAGGACAGATGGCTACACCTTC.

The chain uses TRBV19 and TRBJ2-5; 7 positions agree with TRBD1. From germline, CDR1 is LNHDA and CDR2 SQIVND (reference sequence). CDR3 length: 14 amino acids. Trimming at V came to 9 bases and at J to 1 base, leaving 8 bases not matched to a gene. CDR3 in amino acids: CASQGQWGQETQYF. Here the CDR3 DNA reads TGTGCCAGCCAGGGACAGTGGGGCCAAGAGACCCAGTACTTC.

The chain carries TRBV7-2 and TRBJ2-1; 7 bases line up with TRBD2. V dropped 5 bases and J dropped 2; count of bases not matched to a gene: 3. Germline values: CDR1 SGHTA, CDR2 FQGNSA. This CDR3 has 14 residues. CDR3 in DNA: TGTGCCAGCAGCCACGGACTAGCCTACAATGAGCAGTTCTTC. Translated, it gives CASSHGLAYNEQFF.

The chain employs TRBV25-1 and TRBJ1-2; D not certain. Trimming stripped 6 bases from V and 3 bases from J, with 14 bases between. In germline, CDR1 is MGHDK, CDR2 SYGVNS. The CDR3 contains 14 residues. CDR3 sequence reads: CASSQQQPDYGYTF. The CDR3 DNA sequence: TGTGCCAGCAGCCAGCAACAGCCAGACTATGGCTACACCTTC.

The chain links TRBV4-3 to TRBJ2-1, with 7 bases fitting TRBD1. The CDR3 totals 20 residues. With 4 bases clipped from V and 0 bases from J, the junction kept 18 bases outside the gene matches. Germline CDR1 reads LGHNA; CDR2 reads YSLEER. The CDR3 reads CASSPRDSRPSRGSYNEQFF. CDR3 sequence (DNA): TGCGCCAGCAGCCCCCGGGACAGCCGACCGTCCAGGGGCTCCTACAATGAGCAGTTCTTC.

J is TRBJ2-7 and V is TRBV11-2; either TRBD1 or TRBD2 may supply D (9 bases each). The CDR3 consists of 18 residues. Trimming shortened V by 5 bases and J by 6 bases, and 29 bases separated the two germline ends. Germline V gives CDR1 SGHAT, CDR2 FQNNGV. The CDR3 loop reads CASSPDRGRQREVVEQYF. The CDR3 nucleotides read TGTGCCAGCAGCCCGGACAGGGGTAGGCAGCGGGAGGTGGTCGAGCAGTACTTC. Full variable domain (rest looked up from reference TRBV11-2 and TRBJ2-7): EAGVAQSPRYKIIEKRQSVAFWCNPISGHATLYWYQQILGQGPKLLIQFQNNGVVDDSQLPKDRFSAERLKGVDSTLKIQPAKLEDSAVYLCASSPDRGRQREVVEQYFGPGTRLTVT.

CDR3 coding DNA: TGTGCCACCAGCCGAAACAAATTCCTCGACAGGGCCGCTAACTATGGCTACACCTTC. This sequence encodes CATSRNKFLDRAANYGYTF. V gene TRBV15 combines with J gene TRBJ1-2; TRBD1 aligns across 7 bases. Germline V gene data show CDR1 as LNHNV and CDR2 as YYDKDF (reference sequence). Trimming at V came to 5 bases and at J to 0 bases, leaving 18 bases not matched to a gene. The CDR3 is 19 amino acids.

V and J are TRBV5-4 and TRBJ2-5; 8 nucleotides line up with TRBD1. CDR1 is SGHNT, CDR2 YYREEE, per germline (reference sequence). The V segment lost 9 bases and the J segment 5 bases; nucleotides outside the gene matches: 6. This CDR3 is built from 12 residues. The CDR3 region has the DNA TGTGCCACTCACCACAGGGGGGAGACCCAGTACTTC. Translation gives CATHHRGETQYF.

The chain uses TRBV10-1 and TRBJ2-7; D may be TRBD2 (5 bases). With 2 bases removed from V and 2 bases from J, the gap between germline ends came to 7 bases. Germline loops: CDR1 WNHNN, CDR2 SYGVQD (reference sequence). CDR3 length: 13 amino acids. DNA for the CDR3: TGCGCCAGCAGTGAGACAGCGGCCTACGAGCAGTACTTC. Translating gives CASSETAAYEQYF.

This clone has a single count. This chain joins TRBV18 and TRBJ1-1, with D possibly TRBD1 on 5 matching bases. V lost 6 bases to trimming and J lost 1 base, with 9 bases between them. From germline, CDR1 is KGHSH and CDR2 LQKENI. The CDR3 contains 13 residues. CDR3 protein: CASSAGGNTEAFF. The CDR3 region has the DNA TGTGCCAGCTCCGCCGGGGGGAACACTGAAGCTTTCTTT.

The V call is TRBV4-2, the J call TRBJ2-3, with TRBD2 matching over 9 bases. The CDR3 spans 16 residues. The trim removed 4 bases at V and 7 bases at J, leaving 12 bases unmatched. CDR1 LGHNA and CDR2 YNFKEQ come from the germline V gene. DNA of the CDR3: TGTGCCAGCAGCCCCCCTGGCGGGAGGGCCGTAAATACGCAGTATTTT. Its translation is CASSPPGGRAVNTQYF.

This clone has just one count. The chain has TRBV29-1 and TRBJ2-3; maybe TRBD1 (5 bases). Germline V lookup: CDR1 SQVTM, CDR2 ANQGSEA. V was clipped by 1 base and J by 5 bases, with 19 bases between them. The CDR3 sequence is 16 residues long. CDR3 nucleotides: TGCAGCGTTGAAGGCCCAAGGTTGGGGCTCCGAGATACGCAGTATTTT. Translated: CSVEGPRLGLRDTQYF.

The gene calls are TRBV21-1 and TRBJ2-3; TRBD2 is taken as the D call from the table, unchecked against the DNA. TRBV21-1 is listed as a pseudogene. The CDR3 extends over 17 amino acids. The CDR3 DNA reads TGTGCCAGCACCCTTCGGGCTAGCGGCCGAAGCACAGATACGCAGTATTTT. It specifies CASTLRASGRSTDTQYF.

V and J are TRBV18 and TRBJ1-5, with a tentative D call TRBD1 (5 bases). In germline, CDR1 is KGHSH, CDR2 LQKENI. Trimming removed 5 bases from V and 0 bases from J, with 14 bases in between. The CDR3 contains 16 residues. The CDR3, as DNA: TGTGCCAGCTCAGGTCAGGGTTGTCGTAGCAATCAGCCCCAGCATTTT. Translating gives CASSGQGCRSNQPQHF.

In the case of this clone: Mismatch with germline at one junction end may stem from a read error. The chain links TRBV6-1 to TRBJ1-4; D is ambiguous. The CDR3 loop spans 14 amino acids. Germline lookup yields CDR1 MNHNS and CDR2 SASEGT. The CDR3 DNA is TGTGCCAGCAGCGAAGACGGTCTTAATGAAAAACTGTTTTTT. Translating it yields CASSEDGLNEKLFF.

The CDR3 protein is CACYPTGRRADTQYF. The CDR3, as DNA: TGTGCCTGCTACCCCACGGGTAGGCGGGCGGATACGCAGTATTTT. The genes are TRBV2 and TRBJ2-3; maybe TRBD2 (5 bases). V shed 11 bases and J shed 6 bases, with 24 bases lying between them. CDR3 size: 15 residues. The germline V gene encodes CDR1 SNHLY and CDR2 FYNNEI.

The V gene is TRBV4-2, the J gene TRBJ2-5; D gene uncertain. V was pared by 0 bases and J by 4 bases, with 9 bases between. Germline CDR1 is LGHNA and CDR2 is YNFKEQ. This CDR3 has 14 amino acids. The CDR3 DNA is TGTGCCAGCAGCCAAGACCAACTACGAGAGACCCAGTACTTC. The encoded protein is CASSQDQLRETQYF.

The V and J genes are TRBV23-1 and TRBJ1-5, with a tentative D call TRBD1 (6 bases). TRBV23-1 is recorded as an ORF, its role being uncertain. The ends were cut back, 11 bases at V and 1 base at J, with 15 bases in the middle. CDR3 length equals 14 residues. The CDR3 region is CAPHPGVSNQPQHF. The CDR3 bases are TGCGCCCCCCACCCAGGGGTAAGCAATCAGCCCCAGCATTTT.

The V call is TRBV5-8, the J call TRBJ2-7; the match to TRBD2 covers 7 bases. The CDR3 contains 13 residues. Germline-derived CDR1 and CDR2 are SGHTS and YDEGEE. After removal of 6 bases from V and 4 bases from J, the junction contained 7 bases not matched to a gene. CDR3 in amino acids: CASMGEGRYEQYF. Here the CDR3 DNA reads TGTGCCAGCATGGGGGAGGGCCGGTACGAGCAGTACTTC.

The V call is TRBV28, the J call TRBJ2-7, with 10 bases that match TRBD1. Germline CDR1 and CDR2: MDHEN and SYDVKM. The CDR3 has 15 amino acids. V lost 6 bases to trimming and J lost 4 bases; unmatched junction nucleotides: 9. CDR3 loop: CASRGQGEFVYEQYF. As DNA, the CDR3 is TGTGCCAGCAGAGGACAGGGGGAATTCGTGTACGAGCAGTACTTC.

The chain uses TRBV5-6 and TRBJ2-1, with 8 nucleotides matching TRBD2. V trimming: 3 bases; J trimming: 10 bases; junction bases outside the gene matches: 18. This CDR3 has 17 residues. The V gene's germline CDR1 is SGHDT and CDR2 YYEEEE. The CDR3, as DNA: TGTGCCAGCAGCTCCCAGACGAGCGGGAGAGTCAAGGCGGAGCAGTTCTTC. It encodes CASSSQTSGRVKAEQFF.